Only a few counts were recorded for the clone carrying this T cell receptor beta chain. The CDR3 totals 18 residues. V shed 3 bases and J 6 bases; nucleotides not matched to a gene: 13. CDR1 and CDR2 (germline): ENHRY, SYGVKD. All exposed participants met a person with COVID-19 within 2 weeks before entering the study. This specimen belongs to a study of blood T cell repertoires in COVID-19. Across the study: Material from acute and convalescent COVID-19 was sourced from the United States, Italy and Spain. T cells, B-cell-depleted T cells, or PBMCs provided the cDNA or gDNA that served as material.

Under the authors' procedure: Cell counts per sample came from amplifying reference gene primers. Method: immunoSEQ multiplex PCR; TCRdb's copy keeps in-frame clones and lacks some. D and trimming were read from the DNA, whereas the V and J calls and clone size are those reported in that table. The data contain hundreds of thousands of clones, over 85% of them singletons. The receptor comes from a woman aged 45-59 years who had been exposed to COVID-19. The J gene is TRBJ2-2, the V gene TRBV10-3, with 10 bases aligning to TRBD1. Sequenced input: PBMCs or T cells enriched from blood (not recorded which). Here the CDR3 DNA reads TGTGCCATCAGTGAATCCGAATGGCGGACAGGGGGAGCCGGGGAGCTGTTTTTT. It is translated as CAISESEWRTGGAGELFF.